The following is a T cell receptor beta chain sequence with its context. Original handling: Using reference gene primer amplification, nucleated cell counts were estimated. The repertoire was sequenced with immunoSEQ multiplex PCR; TCRdb's copy has only in-frame clones and lacks some. V, J and clone size were drawn from that table, and D and trimming were deduced from the DNA. The sample includes 200,000 to 250,000 clones, 86% of them seen just once. The data stem from a study of blood T cell repertoires in COVID-19. The overall study: The samples span acute and convalescent COVID-19 from the United States, Italy and Spain. The analysed material was cDNA or gDNA that came from T cells, B-cell-depleted T cells, or PBMCs.

There are 14 residues in the CDR3. CDR1 is KGHDR, CDR2 SFDVKD, per germline. Trimming cost V 7 bases and J 3 bases; bases outside gene matches: 5. The specimen sequenced was peripheral blood. The clonotype was recovered from a woman aged 45-60 years with acute or convalescent COVID-19. The rearrangement links TRBV24-1 to TRBJ2-1; 7 bases align to TRBD1. Written as DNA, the CDR3 is TGTGCCACCAGGAAAGGGGGCGACTACAATGAGCAGTTCTTC. Encoded protein: CATRKGGDYNEQFF.